The 15 T cell receptor beta chains reported below all come from one sample, sequenced in a study of T cell repertoires in cytomegalovirus infection. TCRdb re-called the reads through MiXCR, storing one row per CDR3 protein. Of more than 250,000 distinct CDR3 sequences listed, approximately 15% are singletons. The source material was PBMCs. The source is a human donor in good health (CMV status not recorded). Some clones in this sample may be carry-over from other donors' samples.

This clonotype was seen a few times. The V call is TRBV4-2, the J call TRBJ1-1; 11 bases map to TRBD1. This CDR3 contains 15 residues. V lost 4 bases, J lost 8 bases, and 9 bases stayed unmatched. CDR1 and CDR2 (germline): LGHNA, YNFKEQ. This CDR3 reads CASSPQPGQGGEAFF. CDR3 bases: TGTGCCAGCAGCCCCCAACCGGGACAGGGGGGGGAAGCTTTCTTT.

This clonotype came up many times. The V gene is TRBV7-3, the J gene TRBJ1-6; D gene unclear. CDR1 is SGHTA, CDR2 FQGTGA, per germline. The CDR3 contains 14 residues. With 5 bases removed from V and 7 bases from J, the gap between germline ends came to 12 bases. In nucleotides, the CDR3 is TGTGCCAGCAGCCAAGGATCGTGGAATTCACCCCTCCACTTT. Its protein product is CASSQGSWNSPLHF.

This clonotype was recorded many times. The chain links TRBV6-1 to TRBJ1-5; D call uncertain. The V end was cut by 7 bases, the J end by 1 base, with 14 bases between. Germline-derived CDR1 and CDR2 are MNHNS and SASEGT. The CDR3 length is 15 residues. The CDR3 region has the DNA TGTGCCAGCAAAGTTGGGGTCTGGAGCAATCAGCCCCAGCATTTT. Amino acids: CASKVGVWSNQPQHF.

This clonotype was counted many times. The chain recombines TRBV20-1 with TRBJ1-1; D is ambiguous. Per the germline V gene, CDR1 is DFQATT and CDR2 is SNEGSKA (reference sequence). This CDR3 comprises 14 residues. Trimming took 2 bases from V and 0 from J, leaving 10 bases between them. The CDR3 nucleotides are TGCAGTGCTAGATCTACACCGATGAACACTGAAGCTTTCTTT. This sequence encodes CSARSTPMNTEAFF.

This clonotype has just a few counts. This chain links TRBV24-1 with TRBJ2-2, with 7 bases that match TRBD1. Germline V lookup: CDR1 KGHDR, CDR2 SFDVKD. Trimming took 6 bases from V and 8 from J; bases not matched to a gene: 11. This CDR3 contains 15 residues. The CDR3 reads CATSSTGQGPGELFF. The CDR3 bases are TGTGCCACCAGTTCGACAGGGCAGGGGCCGGGGGAGCTGTTTTTT.

This clonotype was seen a few times. V and J are TRBV12-3 or TRBV12-4 and TRBJ1-2; D remains ambiguous. This CDR3 comprises 13 residues. V was clipped by 3 bases and J by 4 bases, with 9 bases between them. The CDR3 sequence is CASSFRELYGYTF. As DNA, the CDR3 is TGTGCCAGCAGTTTTAGGGAACTCTATGGCTACACCTTC.

This clonotype appeared a few times. J is TRBJ1-1 and V is TRBV29-1; TRBD1 agrees at 8 bases. Germline trimming cut 3 bases from V and 10 bases from J; bases unmatched to any gene: 16. Germline CDR1 SQVTM, CDR2 ANQGSEA. This CDR3 contains 15 residues. The CDR3 spells CSVDSTGVPPWRAFF. In nucleotides, the CDR3 is TGCAGCGTTGATTCGACAGGGGTCCCCCCCTGGCGAGCTTTCTTT.

This clonotype was found a few times. Germline and junction disagree at one end, which may indicate a read error. This chain uses TRBV20-1 with TRBJ2-1, with TRBD1 identical over 7 bases. This CDR3 is 12 amino acids long. Per the germline V gene, CDR1 is DFQATT and CDR2 is SNEGSKA (reference sequence). The CDR3: CSAREGQPRQFF. The CDR3 DNA is TGCAGTGCCAGAGAGGGACAGCCGAGGCAGTTCTTC.

This clonotype has at least ten counts. This sequence joins TRBV6-1 and TRBJ1-5, with 7 bases aligning to TRBD1. This CDR3 comprises 18 residues. With 4 bases clipped from V and 0 bases from J, the junction kept 12 bases outside the gene matches. Per the germline V gene, CDR1 is MNHNS and CDR2 is SASEGT. The CDR3: CASSGLARGQFSNQPQHF. The CDR3 nucleotides are TGTGCCAGCAGTGGGCTGGCCAGGGGACAGTTTAGCAATCAGCCCCAGCATTTT.

The rearrangement uses TRBV23-1 and TRBJ2-3, with 8 bases that match TRBD2. Being an ORF, TRBV23-1 has a function that is uncertain. V shed 1 base and J 2 bases; nucleotides not matched to a gene: 11. The CDR3 is made up of 18 amino acids. For the CDR3, the DNA is TGCGCCAGCAGTCAATTCCCCACTAGCGGACCTTTCACAGATACGCAGTATTTT. Protein: CASSQFPTSGPFTDTQYF.

The gene calls are TRBV25-1 and TRBJ2-2; TRBD2 agrees at 10 bases. CDR1 MGHDK and CDR2 SYGVNS come from the germline V gene. After removal of 5 bases from V and 1 base from J, the junction contained 4 bases not matched to a gene. The CDR3 runs to 16 residues. The CDR3 here is CASSSSGGGNTGELFF. The CDR3 region has the DNA TGTGCCAGCAGTTCTAGCGGGGGAGGGAACACCGGGGAGCTGTTTTTT.

V is TRBV19 and J is TRBJ1-3, with no clear D. Trimming shortened V by 4 bases and J by 4 bases, and 5 bases separated the two germline ends. CDR1 is LNHDA, CDR2 SQIVND, per germline (reference sequence). This CDR3 is 12 amino acids long. The chain's CDR3 is CASSTNGNTIYF. The CDR3 DNA is TGTGCCAGTAGTACGAACGGAAACACCATATATTTT.

This clonotype was seen at least ten times. This sequence joins TRBV12-3 or TRBV12-4 and TRBJ2-1; the D gene is possibly TRBD2 (5 bases). The CDR3 contains 12 residues. The V gene lost 8 bases and the J gene lost 6 bases, with 11 bases spanning the gap. Here the CDR3 reads CASSTRFNEQFF. The CDR3 DNA reads as TGTGCCAGCTCCACTAGGTTCAATGAGCAGTTCTTC.

This sequence joins TRBV7-8 and TRBJ2-2; 8 bases are shared with TRBD1. V lost 3 bases and J lost 3; bases outside the gene matches: 6. CDR3 length: 16 residues. Germline-derived CDR1 and CDR2 are SGHVS and FQNEAQ. The CDR3 sequence: CASSFRVTGDTGELFF. CDR3 sequence (DNA): TGTGCCAGCAGCTTTCGGGTGACAGGGGACACCGGGGAGCTGTTTTTT.

This clonotype was counted a few times. This chain connects TRBV7-3 to TRBJ1-1; TRBD1 might be the D (5 bases). Germline lookup yields CDR1 SGHTA and CDR2 FQGTGA. The CDR3 runs to 14 residues. The V gene lost 3 bases and the J gene lost 5 bases, with 13 bases spanning the gap. CDR3 sequence reads: CASSFGGEGTEAFF. The CDR3 coding sequence is TGTGCCAGCAGCTTCGGGGGAGAGGGGACTGAAGCTTTCTTT.